These 30 T cell receptor beta chains came from one sample sequenced in a study of T cell repertoires in cytomegalovirus infection. Their antigens are not known. Each CDR3 protein is one row after TCRdb ran MiXCR on the reads. This table holds under 200,000 distinct CDR3 sequences, about 20% found once. The sample in question was CD8+ T cells from cultured PBMCs, obtained from culture after CMV antigen stimulation. These TCRs come from a human donor in good health (CMV status not recorded). Some clones in this sample may be carry-over from other donors' samples.

This clonotype was seen a few times. This rearrangement joins TRBV7-9 to TRBJ1-2, with a possible D match to TRBD1 (5 bases). CDR3 length: 14 residues. Trimming removed 3 bases from V and 1 base from J, with 9 bases in between. Germline CDR1 reads SEHNR; CDR2 reads FQNEAQ (reference sequence). The CDR3 region has the DNA TGTGCCAGCAGCTTCTCAGGGAGTAACTATGGCTACACCTTC. Protein sequence: CASSFSGSNYGYTF.

The V and J genes are TRBV27 and TRBJ2-3; no firm D call. The CDR3 has 13 residues. V dropped 8 bases and J dropped 2 bases, with 11 bases sitting between them. Germline assignment: CDR1 MNHEY and CDR2 SMNVEV (reference sequence). The CDR3 region has the DNA TGTGCCAGCGGGCGAGGCCCCACAGATACGCAGTATTTT. Translated, it gives CASGRGPTDTQYF.

V gene TRBV6-1 combines with J gene TRBJ2-5; 7 nucleotides agree with TRBD1. The CDR3 has 15 amino acids. Germline V gene sequence: CDR1 MNHNS, CDR2 SASEGT. V lost 6 bases, J lost 5 bases, and 12 bases stayed unmatched. CDR3 residues: CASRRGQVLGETQYF. CDR3 DNA sequence: TGTGCCAGCAGGAGGGGGCAGGTCTTGGGGGAGACCCAGTACTTC.

Relative to its sample, this clonotype is medium-sized (0.01 to 0.1%). The chain joins TRBV28 to TRBJ2-7; the D gene could be TRBD1 or TRBD2 (5 bases each). CDR3 length: 14 residues. The V gene lost 3 bases and the J gene lost 2 bases, with 11 bases spanning the gap. Germline V CDR1 and CDR2: MDHEN, SYDVKM. The CDR3 DNA follows: TGTGCCAGCAGTTTCGCCGGGACCACCTACGAGCAGTACTTC. It is translated as CASSFAGTTYEQYF.

The chain recombines TRBV6-1 with TRBJ1-1; the match to TRBD1 covers 9 bases. Germline V gene sequence: CDR1 MNHNS, CDR2 SASEGT. The CDR3 is made up of 13 amino acids. The junction had 7 bases not matched to a gene; V was cut back by 4 bases and J by 10 bases. The CDR3 coding sequence is TGTGCCAGCAGTGTAAGGACAGGGGATTCAGCTTTCTTT. This sequence encodes CASSVRTGDSAFF.

V usage is TRBV7-9 and J usage is TRBJ1-2, with a weak D call TRBD1 (5 bases). Trimming took off 6 bases at V and 5 bases at J, with 16 bases between the two ends. This CDR3 is 14 amino acids long. In germline, CDR1 is SEHNR, CDR2 FQNEAQ (reference sequence). The DNA of the CDR3 is TGTGCCAGCAGTAGTACGGGACCCCGATATGGCTACACCTTC. Amino acid sequence: CASSSTGPRYGYTF.

The count of this clonotype is one. The V call is TRBV6-5, the J call TRBJ1-5, with D possibly TRBD1 on 5 matching bases. Trimming pared 5 bases from V and 9 bases from J, leaving 23 bases between. Per germline, CDR1 MNHEY and CDR2 SVGAGI. The CDR3 sequence is 16 residues long. The CDR3 DNA is TGTGCCAGCAGTCCCTGGGAGAGGGGCGGTCGTTGGCCCCAGCATTTT. Protein: CASSPWERGGRWPQHF.

This chain links TRBV4-1 with TRBJ1-5; D not certain. The CDR3 is 15 amino acids. V was clipped by 1 base and J by 1 base, with 8 bases between them. Germline V gene sequence: CDR1 MGHRA, CDR2 YSYEKL. This chain's CDR3 is CASSQAEGSNQPQHF. Written as DNA, the CDR3 is TGCGCCAGCAGCCAAGCGGAGGGAAGCAATCAGCCCCAGCATTTT.

The chain combines TRBV12-3 or TRBV12-4 with TRBJ2-7, with D possibly being TRBD1 or TRBD2 (5 bases each). Trimming removed 5 bases at V and 3 bases at J, with 17 bases between. This CDR3 spans 15 amino acids. CDR3 region: CASSPRDGDRYEQYF. As DNA, the CDR3 is TGTGCCAGCAGTCCCCGGGACGGCGACCGCTACGAGCAGTACTTC.

This clonotype was seen a single time. The J gene is TRBJ1-1, the V gene TRBV28, with 8 bases matching TRBD1. Germline V gene sequence: CDR1 MDHEN, CDR2 SYDVKM. Unmatched junction bases numbered 11, after V lost 6 bases and J lost 5 bases. CDR3 length: 15 residues. CDR3 sequence reads: CASSPPPRGRTEAFF. In DNA, the CDR3 is TGTGCCAGCAGCCCTCCTCCCAGGGGGCGAACTGAAGCTTTCTTT.

This clonotype was detected a few times. This sequence joins TRBV6-5 and TRBJ2-3; D gene ambiguous. From germline, CDR1 is MNHEY and CDR2 SVGAGI. V was shortened by 0 bases and J by 6 bases, with 10 bases between the two germline ends. The CDR3 has 14 residues. CDR3 loop: CASSYSGRQDTQYF. DNA of the CDR3: TGTGCCAGCAGTTACTCAGGGCGTCAGGATACGCAGTATTTT.

The rearrangement uses TRBV12-3 or TRBV12-4 and TRBJ2-1; D gene unclear. The CDR3 is made up of 11 amino acids. With 6 bases removed from V and 10 bases from J, the gap between germline ends came to 10 bases. The CDR3 DNA is TGTGCCAGCAGCGGCGAAAGGGAGCAGTTCTTC. Its translation is CASSGEREQFF.

There are a few counts of this clonotype. The chain links TRBV10-3 to TRBJ1-5, with D maybe TRBD1 (5 bases). V lost 0 bases and J 0 bases, leaving 6 bases between the germline ends. Germline assignment: CDR1 ENHRY and CDR2 SYGVKD. There are 15 residues in the CDR3. The CDR3 DNA reads TGTGCCATCAGTGAGTCGGGGGGTAGCAATCAGCCCCAGCATTTT. Translation: CAISESGGSNQPQHF.

The sample holds a few counts of this clonotype. The chain employs TRBV7-2 and TRBJ2-4, with D possibly being TRBD2 (7 bases). This CDR3 contains 15 residues. The V end lost 2 bases, the J end lost 4 bases, and 12 bases lay between the germline ends. Germline CDR1 is SGHTA and CDR2 is FQGNSA. CDR3 sequence (DNA): TGTGCCAGCAGCTTAAATCGGGGGGCAAAAAACATTCAGTACTTC. Amino acids: CASSLNRGAKNIQYF. Full variable domain (outside the CDR3, taken from reference TRBV7-2 and TRBJ2-4): GAGVSQSPSNKVTEKGKDVELRCDPISGHTALYWYRQSLGQGLEFLIYFQGNSAPDKSGLPSDRFSAERTGGSVSTLTIQRTQQEDSAVYLCASSLNRGAKNIQYFGAGTRLSVL.

The table lists this clonotype with a few counts. The rearrangement joins TRBV12-3 or TRBV12-4 to TRBJ2-1; perhaps TRBD1 as D (6 bases). CDR3 length equals 14 residues. V was trimmed by 6 bases and J by 4 bases, leaving 13 bases between them. CDR3 nucleotides: TGTGCCAGCAGGTCCGGAACAGGGTACAATGAGCAGTTCTTC. This codes for CASRSGTGYNEQFF.

This clonotype was counted only a few times. This chain connects TRBV7-6 to TRBJ2-2; 8 bases agree with TRBD1. CDR1 and CDR2 (germline): SGHVS, FNYEAQ. CDR3 length: 19 amino acids. J gave up 4 bases and V 5 bases, and 18 bases lay outside the gene matches. CDR3 amino acids: CASSLNLGQVARSTGELFF. The CDR3 nucleotides read TGTGCCAGCAGCCTGAACCTGGGACAGGTCGCGCGTAGCACCGGGGAGCTGTTTTTT.

This chain links TRBV7-9 with TRBJ2-5; TRBD2 agrees at 13 bases. The trim removed 4 bases at V and 4 bases at J, leaving 6 bases unmatched. The CDR3 consists of 16 residues. Germline values: CDR1 SEHNR, CDR2 FQNEAQ (reference sequence). CDR3 loop: CASSSSGLAGIETQYF. The CDR3 DNA follows: TGTGCCAGCAGCTCTTCGGGACTAGCGGGGATAGAGACCCAGTACTTC.

This chain connects TRBV7-6 to TRBJ2-2; 10 bases are a match to TRBD1. Germline assignment: CDR1 SGHVS and CDR2 FNYEAQ. With V trimmed by 2 bases and J by 3 bases, 6 bases remained unmatched. The CDR3 has 17 residues. In nucleotides, the CDR3 is TGTGCCAGCAGCTTATCCTGGGACAGGGGAGACACCGGGGAGCTGTTTTTT. Protein product: CASSLSWDRGDTGELFF.

This clonotype was observed a few times. The CDR3 region has the DNA TGTGCCAGCAGTTCCCGGGAGGTGATGAACACTGAAGCTTTCTTT. Translating gives CASSSREVMNTEAFF. The rearrangement joins TRBV28 to TRBJ1-1, with D uncertain. The CDR3 spans 15 residues. Germline V CDR1 and CDR2: MDHEN, SYDVKM. The germline V and J ends were trimmed by 4 bases and 0 bases, with 12 bases remaining between them.

CDR3 residues: CASSLERSSTDTQYF. The CDR3 nucleotides are TGTGCCAGCAGCTTAGAACGGAGCAGCACAGATACGCAGTATTTT. This sequence joins TRBV11-2 and TRBJ2-3; D unclear. The CDR3 consists of 15 residues. Looked up from germline, CDR1 is SGHAT and CDR2 is FQNNGV. V was shortened by 0 bases and J by 0 bases, with 7 bases between the two germline ends.

This clonotype has only a few counts. The rearrangement uses TRBV12-3 or TRBV12-4 and TRBJ2-1; the D gene is possibly TRBD1 (5 bases). The CDR3 length is 12 residues. V lost 6 bases to trimming and J lost 5 bases, with 8 bases between them. As DNA, the CDR3 is TGTGCCAGCAGCCCAGGGAACAATGAGCAGTTCTTC. Amino acid sequence: CASSPGNNEQFF.

This clonotype was counted between two and nine times. The CDR3 DNA is TGTGCCAGCAGTTTTACGGTTGCGGATACGCAGTATTTT. As protein: CASSFTVADTQYF. The gene calls are TRBV12-3 or TRBV12-4 and TRBJ2-3, with D unresolved. This CDR3 has 13 residues. V was clipped by 3 bases and J by 6 bases, with 10 bases between them.

This clonotype was picked up a small number of times. CDR3 DNA sequence: TGTGCCAGCAGTTCCACCGGGACAGGGTATCAGCCCCAGCATTTT. Residues: CASSSTGTGYQPQHF. The chain has TRBV12-3 or TRBV12-4 and TRBJ1-5, with TRBD1 identical over 9 bases. After removal of 4 bases from V and 5 bases from J, the junction contained 6 bases not matched to a gene. This CDR3 has 15 residues.

Details on this clonotype: The germline gene is not matched at one end of the junction; a read error may be the cause. The chain carries TRBV12-3 or TRBV12-4 and TRBJ1-5, with unresolved D. The CDR3 loop spans 11 amino acids. The chain's CDR3 is CAGSLGGPQHF. CDR3 bases: TGTGCCGGCAGTTTGGGTGGGCCCCAGCATTTT.

This clonotype has a handful of counts. The chain recombines TRBV28 with TRBJ1-4, with 10 positions matching TRBD1. With 6 bases clipped from V and 7 bases from J, the junction kept 5 bases outside the gene matches. Germline-derived CDR1 and CDR2 are MDHEN and SYDVKM. The CDR3 is 14 residues long. The CDR3 loop is CASRMTGGFEKLFF. DNA for the CDR3: TGTGCCAGCAGAATGACAGGGGGCTTTGAAAAACTGTTTTTT.

The chain couples TRBV14 to TRBJ1-2, with TRBD1 as a possible D gene (6 bases). The CDR3 covers 15 residues. Germline-derived CDR1 and CDR2 are SGHDN and FVKESK. V lost 0 bases and J 8 bases, leaving 16 bases between the germline ends. Here the CDR3 DNA reads TGTGCCAGCAGCCAAGAACTTCAGGGGCCCGACGGCTACACCTTC. It translates to CASSQELQGPDGYTF. Using reference TRBV14 and TRBJ1-2 for the parts outside the CDR3, the full variable domain is EAGVTQFPSHSVIEKGQTVTLRCDPISGHDNLYWYRRVMGKEIKFLLHFVKESKQDESGMPNNRFLAERTGGTYSTLKVQPAELEDSGVYFCASSQELQGPDGYTFGSGTRLTVV.

This chain connects TRBV4-3 to TRBJ2-2, with 10 bases lining up with TRBD2. V was clipped by 4 bases and J by 5 bases; unmatched bases: 7. CDR3 size: 16 residues. Germline assignment: CDR1 LGHNA and CDR2 YSLEER. DNA of the CDR3: TGCGCCAGCAGCCCAACACTAGCGGGGCATACCGGGGAGCTGTTTTTT. Its protein is CASSPTLAGHTGELFF.

The chain joins TRBV7-9 to TRBJ2-1; 11 bases line up with TRBD2. V gave up 2 bases and J gave up 7 bases; unmatched junction bases: 13. The length of the CDR3 is 18 residues. Germline CDR1 and CDR2: SEHNR and FQNEAQ (reference sequence). DNA of the CDR3: TGTGCCAGCAGCTTATACCCCACTAGCGGGGGTGTACGAAATGAGCAGTTCTTC. It specifies CASSLYPTSGGVRNEQFF.

The chain links TRBV7-2 to TRBJ2-1; D gene ambiguous. There are 11 residues in the CDR3. V shed 1 base and J shed 12 bases, with 7 bases lying between them. The V gene's germline CDR1 is SGHTA and CDR2 FQGNSA. Here the CDR3 DNA reads TGTGCCAGCAGCTTAGTGGCAGCGCAGTTCTTC. Protein sequence: CASSLVAAQFF.

There are a few counts of this clonotype. The chain uses TRBV7-6 and TRBJ2-7, with 8 bases aligning to TRBD1. J was trimmed by 5 bases and V by 1 base; bases with no gene match: 16. The CDR3 loop spans 18 amino acids. Germline CDR1 reads SGHVS; CDR2 reads FNYEAQ. Here the CDR3 DNA reads TGTGCCAGCAGCTTAGGGGGTCGGGCAGGGGGCATGAAGGACGAGCAGTACTTC. This sequence encodes CASSLGGRAGGMKDEQYF. Filled out from reference TRBV7-6 and TRBJ2-7, the complete variable domain reads GAGVSQSPRYKVTKRGQDVALRCDPISGHVSLYWYRQALGQGPEFLTYFNYEAQQDKSGLPNDRFSAERPEGSISTLTIQRTEQRDSAMYRCASSLGGRAGGMKDEQYFGPGTRLTVT.